This record concerns one T cell receptor (beta chain) sequence. Clones were sequenced by immunoSEQ multiplex PCR, and TCRdb holds only the in-frame ones, with some missing. The data contain some 250,000 clones, around nine tenths of them singletons. Treatment in this sample: roughly 19 received Ad26.COV2.S at low or high dose, single or two shots; about 5 received placebo; per-sample allocation not given. Each sample was drawn 63 days after the first injection (of vaccine or placebo). This record belongs to a study of Ad26.COV2.S vaccination and SARS-CoV-2 variants. This CDR3 contains 17 residues. V was cut by 2 bases and J by 3 bases, with 20 bases left in between. Germline V gene lookup returns CDR1 MGHRA and CDR2 YSYEKL.

The input for sequencing was peripheral blood, taken in a trial of Ad26.COV2.S vaccine versus placebo. The J gene is TRBJ2-7, the V gene TRBV4-1, with D unresolved. This receptor was obtained from a person aged 18-60 years who received the Ad26.COV2.S COVID-19 vaccine or a placebo. Written as DNA, the CDR3 is TGCGCCAGCAGCCAACCACTGCGACGTGGCAGTGACTACGAGCAGTACTTC. Amino acids: CASSQPLRRGSDYEQYF.